The 5 T cell receptor beta chains below come from one sample, sequenced in a study of blood T cell repertoires in COVID-19. The protocol was immunoSEQ multiplex PCR, while the TCRdb copy is restricted to in-frame clones and leaves out a portion. The table has more than 110,000 clones, around 84% seen once. Sequenced sample: peripheral blood. These receptors came from a human donor in a cohort sampled during active COVID-19.

This clone turned up a few times. V and J are TRBV5-1 and TRBJ2-7, with 12 bases that match TRBD1. The CDR3 contains 14 residues. With 4 bases clipped from V and 6 bases from J, the junction kept 5 bases outside the gene matches. Per germline, CDR1 SGHRS and CDR2 YFSETQ. CDR3 protein: CASSRDRGLGEQYF. In DNA, the CDR3 is TGCGCCAGCAGCCGGGACAGGGGGCTAGGCGAGCAGTACTTC.

DNA of the CDR3: TGTGCCTGGAGTGCCAGAGATACGCAGTATTTT. It yields the protein CAWSARDTQYF. The rearrangement joins TRBV30 to TRBJ2-3; D not resolved. V dropped 1 base and J dropped 5 bases, with 4 bases sitting between them. CDR3 length: 11 residues. In germline, CDR1 is GTSNPN, CDR2 SVGIG (reference sequence).

This clone was seen just once. The genes are TRBV9 and TRBJ2-1; 9 bases line up with TRBD2. Looked up from germline, CDR1 is SGDLS and CDR2 is YYNGEE. V shed 1 base and J 4 bases; nucleotides not matched to a gene: 3. The CDR3 runs to 15 residues. For the CDR3, the DNA is TGTGCCAGCAGCGTACGAGCGGGGGGATACAATGAGCAGTTCTTC. It is translated as CASSVRAGGYNEQFF. Combining the CDR3 with reference TRBV9 and TRBJ2-1 gives the whole variable domain DSGVTQTPKHLITATGQRVTLRCSPRSGDLSVYWYQQSLDQGLQFLIQYYNGEERAKGNILERFSAQQFPDLHSELNLSSLELGDSALYFCASSVRAGGYNEQFFGPGTRLTVL.

V usage is TRBV28 and J usage is TRBJ2-2; D is uncertain. The CDR3 loop spans 13 amino acids. V was clipped by 5 bases and J by 6 bases, with 10 bases between them. Germline loops: CDR1 MDHEN, CDR2 SYDVKM. DNA of the CDR3: TGTGCCAGCAGTGTCGACATACCCGGGGAGCTGTTTTTT. It codes for CASSVDIPGELFF.

CDR3 DNA sequence: TGTGCCAGCAGCTTAATGGACTCTACCTACAATGAGCAGTTCTTC. Translating it yields CASSLMDSTYNEQFF. This chain uses TRBV7-9 with TRBJ2-1; TRBD2 might be the D (5 bases). V dropped 2 bases and J dropped 2 bases, with 10 bases sitting between them. Germline CDR1 reads SEHNR; CDR2 reads FQNEAQ (reference sequence). The CDR3 spans 15 residues. Full variable domain (rest looked up from reference TRBV7-9 and TRBJ2-1): DTGVSQNPRHKITKRGQNVTFRCDPISEHNRLYWYRQTLGQGPEFLTYFQNEAQLEKSRLLSDRFSAERPKGSFSTLEIQRTEQGDSAMYLCASSLMDSTYNEQFFGPGTRLTVL.